A selection of T cell receptor beta chains follows, all from one sample in a study of technical replicates of blood from a handful of donors. TCRdb's copy holds only in-frame clones and misses some; the assay was immunoSEQ multiplex PCR. The top ten clones hold under 5% of a sample with 50,000 or so clones, more than 85% of them seen once. The specimen was PBMCs. These receptors were obtained from a human donor in good health. Some clones in this sample may be carry-over from other donors' samples. CDR3s include the opening cysteine and the closing phenylalanine or tryptophan. Fields, in order: J gene, V gene, D gene, clone size, CDR3 DNA, CDR3 protein. A D gene is named only where the DNA matches it firmly. Clone size, where shown, is once, few, many, or a class for clones that have expanded.

J: TRBJ2-3
V: TRBV25-1
D: .
size: once
DNA: TGTGCCAGCAGCATAGGGGCTAAAGATACGCAGTATTTT
CDR3: CASSIGAKDTQYF

J: TRBJ2-2
V: TRBV2
D: TRBD1
size: .
DNA: TGTGCCAGCAGTGAAGCGGGACAGGGGATTAAAGCCGGGGAGCTGTTTTTT
CDR3: CASSEAGQGIKAGELFF

J: TRBJ2-7
V: TRBV4-1
D: TRBD1
size: .
DNA: TGCGCCAGCAGCCAGCCGGGACAGAGTCCCTACGAGCAGTACTTC
CDR3: CASSQPGQSPYEQYF

J: TRBJ2-7
V: TRBV5-1
D: .
size: .
DNA: TGCGCCAGCAGCCTAACGGGTATCCACGAGCAGTACTTC
CDR3: CASSLTGIHEQYF

J: TRBJ2-7
V: TRBV5-1
D: TRBD2
size: once
DNA: TGCGCCAGCAGCTTAGGTCCTAGCGGGAGTTACGAGCAGTACTTC
CDR3: CASSLGPSGSYEQYF

J: TRBJ2-7
V: TRBV7-9
D: TRBD2
size: .
DNA: TGTGCCAGCAGTAATAGCGGGGGCCTACCCTACGAGCAGTACTTC
CDR3: CASSNSGGLPYEQYF

J: TRBJ2-3
V: TRBV7-2
D: .
size: .
DNA: TGTGCCAGCAGCTTGGGACTGCTCACAGATACGCAGTATTTT
CDR3: CASSLGLLTDTQYF

J: TRBJ2-7
V: TRBV11-2
D: TRBD2
size: .
DNA: TGTGCCAGCAGCTCCGCATTTCCTAGCGGGAGCCACGAGCAGTACTTC
CDR3: CASSSAFPSGSHEQYF

J: TRBJ1-2
V: TRBV5-6
D: TRBD1
size: .
DNA: TGTGCCAGCAGCCTCATCGGGACAGGGACTAACTATGGCTACACCTTC
CDR3: CASSLIGTGTNYGYTF

J: TRBJ2-7
V: TRBV30
D: .
size: .
DNA: TGTGCCTGGAGCGGGGTGGGAGGCGGTTACGAGCAGTACTTC
CDR3: CAWSGVGGGYEQYF

J: TRBJ2-1
V: TRBV5-1
D: .
size: .
DNA: TGCGCCAGCAGCCCTGGGAGGAGCTCCTACAATGAGCAGTTCTTC
CDR3: CASSPGRSSYNEQFF

J: TRBJ2-5
V: TRBV11-3
D: TRBD2
size: .
DNA: TGTGCCAGCAGCCGAGGACTAGCGGGAACTCAGTACTTC
CDR3: CASSRGLAGTQYF

J: TRBJ1-1
V: TRBV29-1
D: .
size: .
DNA: TGCAGCGCCGACAGGAACACTGAAGCTTTCTTT
CDR3: CSADRNTEAFF

J: TRBJ1-1
V: TRBV7-6
D: .
size: .
DNA: TGTGCCAGCAGCTTAGTTCAGGCACGCAATGCGAACACTGAAGCTTTCTTT
CDR3: CASSLVQARNANTEAFF

J: TRBJ2-7
V: TRBV2
D: .
size: .
DNA: TGTGCCAGCAGTGCCTCCCTTGGGGGGAACGAGCAGTACTTC
CDR3: CASSASLGGNEQYF

J: TRBJ1-6
V: TRBV5-6
D: .
size: .
DNA: TGTGCCAGCAGCTTGTCGACGCGGGGTTCCTATAATTCACCCCTCCACTTT
CDR3: CASSLSTRGSYNSPLHF

J: TRBJ1-3
V: TRBV7-8
D: TRBD1
size: .
DNA: TGTGCCAGCAGCTTAGTTTTCAGGGGGATCTCTGGAAACACCATATATTTT
CDR3: CASSLVFRGISGNTIYF

J: TRBJ1-6
V: TRBV7-8
D: .
size: once
DNA: TGTGCCAGCAGCAACACAGGATCCTCCTATAATTCACCCCTCCACTTT
CDR3: CASSNTGSSYNSPLHF